This passage covers 27 T cell receptor beta chains from one sample sequenced in a study of blood T cells in healthy people across ages. Next came a second PCR, run for about 6 to 11 cycles, which used a sample-barcoded 5' primer along with a J-beta primer mix. Using its own MiXCR run on the 5' RACE reads, TCRdb lists one record per CDR3 protein. The sample holds about 1.4 million distinct CDR3 sequences, 55% to 75% seen once. What was sequenced was blood. Every receptor here comes from a man between 18 and 29 years old in good health.

DNA for the CDR3: TGTGCCAGCAGCTACCGGGACAGGGTTCCGGACGAGCAGTACTTC. Protein product: CASSYRDRVPDEQYF. V and J are TRBV7-9 and TRBJ2-5; 9 positions match TRBD1. The DNA end favors TRBJ2-7, so the J call may be wrong. Germline assignment: CDR1 SEHNR and CDR2 FQNEAQ (reference sequence). CDR3 length: 15 residues.

The chain links TRBV28 to TRBJ1-1; maybe TRBD1 (6 bases). Germline V CDR1 and CDR2: MDHEN, SYDVKM. The CDR3 runs 13 residues. The ends were cut back, 6 bases at V and 8 bases at J, with 16 bases in the middle. Here the CDR3 reads CASSPDRLLEAFF. The CDR3 DNA reads as TGTGCCAGCAGCCCTGACAGGTTACTCGAAGCTTTCTTT. Full variable domain (outside the CDR3, taken from reference TRBV28 and TRBJ1-1): DVKVTQSSRYLVKRTGEKVFLECVQDMDHENMFWYRQDPGLGLRLIYFSYDVKMKEKGDIPEGYSVSREKKERFSLILESASTNQTSMYLCASSPDRLLEAFFGQGTRLTVV.

J is TRBJ2-1 and V is TRBV4-1, with D perhaps matching TRBD1 or TRBD2 (5 bases each). Trimming left V 4 bases short and J 0 bases short, with 13 bases between. This CDR3 region has 16 residues. The germline gives CDR1 MGHRA, CDR2 YSYEKL. In DNA, the CDR3 is TGCGCCAGCAGCCGGGAGACAGCTTACTCCTACAATGAGCAGTTCTTC. Amino acid sequence: CASSRETAYSYNEQFF.

This clonotype was detected many times. CDR3 sequence reads: CASSFGPGTSVVGELFF. The CDR3, as DNA: TGTGCCAGCAGTTTCGGACCCGGGACTAGTGTCGTCGGGGAGCTGTTTTTT. The chain uses TRBV12-3 or TRBV12-4 and TRBJ2-2; 8 nucleotides agree with TRBD2. V dropped 3 bases and J dropped 7; count of bases not matched to a gene: 13. The CDR3 extends over 17 amino acids.

This chain joins TRBV10-3 and TRBJ2-7, with TRBD2 matching over 9 bases. V was clipped by 7 bases and J by 0 bases; unmatched bases: 4. CDR1 and CDR2 from the germline V gene are ENHRY and SYGVKD. CDR3 length: 14 amino acids. This CDR3 reads CAINPTSGSYEQYF. CDR3 DNA sequence: TGTGCCATCAACCCGACTAGCGGCTCCTACGAGCAGTACTTC.

The chain couples TRBV9 to TRBJ2-5; the match to TRBD2 covers 10 bases. Germline values: CDR1 SGDLS, CDR2 YYNGEE. Unmatched junction bases numbered 2, after V lost 0 bases and J lost 3 bases. The CDR3 consists of 15 residues. CDR3: CASSVVLAGEETQYF. Written as DNA, the CDR3 is TGTGCCAGCAGCGTAGTCCTAGCGGGAGAAGAGACCCAGTACTTC.

This rearrangement joins TRBV10-3 to TRBJ2-1, with 7 bases matching TRBD2. CDR3 size: 12 residues. V lost 10 bases to trimming and J lost 5 bases; unmatched junction nucleotides: 5. The germline CDR1 and CDR2 sequences are ENHRY and SYGVKD. The DNA of the CDR3 is TGTGCCACGTCCGCGGGAGACAATGAGCAGTTCTTC. It encodes CATSAGDNEQFF.

V and J are TRBV20-1 and TRBJ2-1; the D is unclear. The CDR3 has 11 amino acids. Germline CDR1 reads DFQATT; CDR2 reads SNEGSKA (reference sequence). V was cut by 0 bases and J by 8 bases, with 5 bases left in between. The CDR3 nucleotides are TGCAGTGCTAGAGATTGGGATGAGCAGTTCTTC. This gives the protein CSARDWDEQFF.

The chain employs TRBV25-1 and TRBJ2-1; unclear D gene. V lost 0 bases, J lost 0 bases, and 6 bases lay in between. Germline CDR1 is MGHDK and CDR2 is SYGVNS. CDR3 length: 15 residues. In nucleotides, the CDR3 is TGTGCCAGCAGTGAATACAGGAGCTCCTACAATGAGCAGTTCTTC. Amino acid sequence: CASSEYRSSYNEQFF.

The chain is built from TRBV7-9 and TRBJ2-2, with 7 positions matching TRBD2. Germline loops: CDR1 SEHNR, CDR2 FQNEAQ (reference sequence). This CDR3 comprises 16 residues. V lost 3 bases to trimming and J lost 3 bases; unmatched junction nucleotides: 7. The CDR3 region is CASSFLTAGHTGELFF. In DNA, the CDR3 is TGTGCCAGCAGCTTTTTGACAGCGGGGCACACCGGGGAGCTGTTTTTT.

The gene calls are TRBV2 and TRBJ2-1, with D maybe TRBD2 (5 bases). V gave up 11 bases and J gave up 0 bases, with 17 bases separating them. Germline loops: CDR1 SNHLY, CDR2 FYNNEI. CDR3 size: 15 residues. The DNA for the CDR3 is TGTGCCGGAACCCACACGGGGAGCTCCTACAATGAGCAGTTCTTC. Translation gives CAGTHTGSSYNEQFF.

The chain employs TRBV12-3 or TRBV12-4 and TRBJ2-7, with 7 positions matching TRBD1. This CDR3 is built from 14 residues. V was pared by 6 bases and J by 2 bases, with 7 bases of the junction left unmatched. The CDR3 DNA is TGTGCCAGCAGAGAGGACAGGCCGCCCTACGAGCAGTACTTC. Its protein is CASREDRPPYEQYF.

This CDR3 is CASTHQEASQNGYTF. The CDR3 bases are TGTGCCAGCACTCATCAGGAGGCATCCCAAAATGGCTACACCTTC. The V gene is TRBV19, the J gene TRBJ1-2, with unresolved D. V lost 9 bases and J lost 6, with 23 bases in between. This CDR3 spans 15 amino acids. Germline lookup yields CDR1 LNHDA and CDR2 SQIVND (reference sequence). Full variable domain (missing parts from reference TRBV19 and TRBJ1-2): DGGITQSPKYLFRKEGQNVTLSCEQNLNHDAMYWYRQDPGQGLRLIYYSQIVNDFQKGDIAEGYSVSREKKESFPLTVTSAQKNPTAFYLCASTHQEASQNGYTFGSGTRLTVV.

The V gene is TRBV5-1, the J gene TRBJ1-1; 7 bases are shared with TRBD1. V was pared by 2 bases and J by 3 bases, with 7 bases of the junction left unmatched. The CDR3 runs to 15 residues. Germline CDR1 SGHRS, CDR2 YFSETQ. The CDR3 here is CASSFRTGVDTEAFF. CDR3 DNA sequence: TGCGCCAGCAGCTTTCGAACAGGGGTGGACACTGAAGCTTTCTTT.

The chain is built from TRBV12-3 or TRBV12-4 and TRBJ2-1, with 10 bases lining up with TRBD2. This CDR3 has 16 amino acids. V shed 8 bases, J shed 6 bases, and the junction held 13 bases outside the gene matches. The chain's CDR3 is CASFLASGRVLNEQFF. CDR3 coding DNA: TGTGCCAGCTTTTTGGCTAGCGGGAGAGTTCTCAATGAGCAGTTCTTC.

V and J are TRBV12-3 or TRBV12-4 and TRBJ2-1; 12 positions match TRBD2. CDR3 size: 15 residues. V lost 5 bases to trimming and J lost 9 bases; unmatched junction nucleotides: 8. The DNA for the CDR3 is TGTGCCAGCAGTCGGACTAGCGGGGACCGGGTTGAGCAGTTCTTC. Encoded protein: CASSRTSGDRVEQFF.

The table lists this clonotype with a few counts. This chain links TRBV20-1 with TRBJ2-7; D unresolved. The CDR3 totals 13 residues. Germline-derived CDR1 and CDR2 are DFQATT and SNEGSKA (reference sequence). The V end lost 1 base, the J end lost 3 bases, and 10 bases lay between the germline ends. Here the CDR3 DNA reads TGCAGTGCTAGAGGGGCAGGACGCTACGAGCAGTACTTC. Its protein is CSARGAGRYEQYF.

The rearrangement uses TRBV7-9 and TRBJ2-3; D gene uncertain. V lost 6 bases to trimming and J lost 6 bases, with 13 bases between them. The V gene's germline CDR1 is SEHNR and CDR2 FQNEAQ (reference sequence). CDR3 length: 13 residues. The CDR3 region is CASRGRTPDTQYF. The CDR3 DNA reads as TGTGCCAGCAGGGGAAGGACCCCCGATACGCAGTATTTT.

Notes on this clonotype: A much larger clone differs by one base, so this may be a read error. The chain employs TRBV11-2 and TRBJ2-5; D may be TRBD1 (5 bases). Between the trimmed V and J ends, which lost 5 bases and 1 base, there was a span of 11 bases. The CDR3 is made up of 14 amino acids. The germline V gene has CDR1 SGHAT and CDR2 FQNNGV. CDR3 nucleotide sequence: TGTGCCAGCAGCGTGAGCGACAGCCAAGAGACCCAGTACTTC. It translates to CASSVSDSQETQYF.

CDR3 protein: CASSSTGGVFGNEQYF. CDR3 bases: TGTGCCAGCAGCTCAACTGGGGGGGTGTTTGGAAACGAGCAGTACTTC. This sequence joins TRBV12-3 or TRBV12-4 and TRBJ2-7; 7 nucleotides align to TRBD2. CDR3 size: 16 residues. V trimming: 6 bases; J trimming: 5 bases; junction bases outside the gene matches: 16.

The CDR3 DNA is TGCAGCGGGGGGACGGTCGATTATGGCTACACCTTC. Its protein product is CSGGTVDYGYTF. The chain combines TRBV29-1 with TRBJ1-2, with D maybe TRBD1 (5 bases). Germline V gene lookup returns CDR1 SQVTM and CDR2 ANQGSEA. The CDR3 contains 12 residues. Trimming pared 7 bases from V and 5 bases from J, leaving 14 bases between.

This clonotype was detected a few times. V gene TRBV15 combines with J gene TRBJ2-1, with D perhaps matching TRBD2 (5 bases). Germline CDR1 reads LNHNV; CDR2 reads YYDKDF (reference sequence). V lost 0 bases, J lost 12 bases, and 12 bases lay in between. The CDR3 loop spans 13 amino acids. The CDR3 bases are TGTGCCACCAGCAGAGATCGGGGAGTCGGGCAGTTCTTC. It is translated as CATSRDRGVGQFF.

This chain connects TRBV6-1 to TRBJ2-3; 10 bases are a match to TRBD2. V lost 8 bases and J lost 0; bases outside the gene matches: 11. Germline V gene lookup returns CDR1 MNHNS and CDR2 SASEGT. The CDR3 runs to 17 residues. The CDR3 sequence is CASLAGVGVSSTDTQYF. The CDR3 coding sequence is TGTGCCAGCCTAGCGGGAGTAGGCGTATCTAGCACAGATACGCAGTATTTT.

The chain couples TRBV7-6 to TRBJ2-5, with D unclear. Germline-derived CDR1 and CDR2 are SGHVS and FNYEAQ. The CDR3 spans 15 residues. Trimming took 5 bases from V and 0 from J, leaving 13 bases between them. The CDR3, as DNA: TGTGCCAGCAGCCCTTCGTCGGCTAACCAAGAGACCCAGTACTTC. Translation gives CASSPSSANQETQYF.

This clonotype was counted a few times. V is TRBV29-1 and J is TRBJ2-1; 9 nucleotides align to TRBD2. Per the germline V gene, CDR1 is SQVTM and CDR2 is ANQGSEA. V was clipped by 7 bases and J by 2 bases; unmatched bases: 9. The CDR3 extends over 15 amino acids. CDR3 DNA: TGCAGCGCCGACGGACTAGCGAAACCCTACAATGAGCAGTTCTTC. Protein: CSADGLAKPYNEQFF.

The genes are TRBV6-6 and TRBJ1-1, with D possibly matching TRBD1 (6 bases). Deletions cut 2 bases from V and 11 bases from J, with 15 bases between. The CDR3 runs to 13 residues. Germline assignment: CDR1 MNHNY and CDR2 SVGAGI (reference sequence). CDR3 DNA: TGTGCCAGCAGTTACAGACAGGCGGAGGAGGCTTTCTTT. It is translated as CASSYRQAEEAFF.

The rearrangement uses TRBV6-5 and TRBJ2-7; weak D call: TRBD1 (5 bases). The CDR3 has 16 residues. CDR1 and CDR2 from the germline V gene are MNHEY and SVGAGI. Trimming took 5 bases from V and 5 from J, leaving 22 bases between them. The DNA of the CDR3 is TGTGCCAGCAGTCAAAGGACACTTCATGATCTCCACGAGCAGTACTTC. Protein sequence: CASSQRTLHDLHEQYF.